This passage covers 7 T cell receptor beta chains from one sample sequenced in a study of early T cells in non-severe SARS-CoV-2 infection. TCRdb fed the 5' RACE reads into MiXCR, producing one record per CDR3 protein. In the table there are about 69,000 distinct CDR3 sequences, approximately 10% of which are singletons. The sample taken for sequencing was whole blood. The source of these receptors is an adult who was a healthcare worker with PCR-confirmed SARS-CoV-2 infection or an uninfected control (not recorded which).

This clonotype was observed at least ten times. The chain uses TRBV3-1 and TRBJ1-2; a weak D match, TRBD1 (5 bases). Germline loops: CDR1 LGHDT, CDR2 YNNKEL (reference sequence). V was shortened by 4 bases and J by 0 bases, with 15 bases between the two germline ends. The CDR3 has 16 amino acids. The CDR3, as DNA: TGTGCCAGCAGCCGAATTGGGGGTAAATCTAACTATGGCTACACCTTC. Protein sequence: CASSRIGGKSNYGYTF. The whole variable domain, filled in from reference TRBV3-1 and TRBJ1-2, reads DTAVSQTPKYLVTQMGNDKSIKCEQNLGHDTMYWYKQDSKKFLKIMFSYNNKELIINETVPNRFSPKSPDKAHLNLHINSLELGDSAVYFCASSRIGGKSNYGYTFGSGTRLTVV.

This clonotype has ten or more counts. The CDR3 loop reads CASRSGQGGPHEQYF. In DNA form, the CDR3 reads TGTGCCAGCAGAAGTGGCCAGGGTGGCCCCCACGAGCAGTACTTC. The genes are TRBV6-2 or TRBV6-3 and TRBJ2-7; D perhaps matches TRBD1 (5 bases). The CDR3 is made up of 15 amino acids. The germline V gene has CDR1 MNHEY and CDR2 SVGEGT. V was pared by 6 bases and J by 5 bases, with 20 bases between.

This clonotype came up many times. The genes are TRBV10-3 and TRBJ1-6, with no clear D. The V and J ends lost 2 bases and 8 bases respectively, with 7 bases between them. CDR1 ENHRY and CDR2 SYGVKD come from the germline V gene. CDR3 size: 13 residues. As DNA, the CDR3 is TGTGCCATCAGTGAGATAATAGATTCACCCCTCCACTTT. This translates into CAISEIIDSPLHF.

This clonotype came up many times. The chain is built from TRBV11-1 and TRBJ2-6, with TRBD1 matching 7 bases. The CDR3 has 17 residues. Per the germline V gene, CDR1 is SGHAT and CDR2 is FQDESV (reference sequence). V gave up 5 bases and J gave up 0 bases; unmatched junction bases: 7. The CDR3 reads CASSTYRGPSGANVLTF. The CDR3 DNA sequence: TGTGCCAGCAGCACATACAGGGGACCCTCTGGGGCCAACGTCCTGACTTTC.

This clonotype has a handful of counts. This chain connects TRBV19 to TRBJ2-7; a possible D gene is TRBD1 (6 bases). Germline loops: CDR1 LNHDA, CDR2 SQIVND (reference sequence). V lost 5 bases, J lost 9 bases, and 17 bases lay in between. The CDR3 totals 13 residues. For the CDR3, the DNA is TGTGCCAGTAGTGGGTGGACAGAATCGGTGCAGTACTTC. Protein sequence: CASSGWTESVQYF.

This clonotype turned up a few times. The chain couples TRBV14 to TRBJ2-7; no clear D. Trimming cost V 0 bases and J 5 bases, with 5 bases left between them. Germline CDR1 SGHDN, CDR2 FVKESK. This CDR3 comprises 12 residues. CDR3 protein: CASSQDSNEQYF. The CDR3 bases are TGTGCCAGCAGCCAAGACTCTAACGAGCAGTACTTC.

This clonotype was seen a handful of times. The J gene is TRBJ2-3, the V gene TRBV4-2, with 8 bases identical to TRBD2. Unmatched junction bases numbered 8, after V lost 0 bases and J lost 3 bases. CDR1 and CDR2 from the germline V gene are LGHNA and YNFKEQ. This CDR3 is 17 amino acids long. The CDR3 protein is CASSQDETGGPTDTQYF. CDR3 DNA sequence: TGTGCCAGCAGCCAAGATGAGACGGGAGGGCCTACAGATACGCAGTATTTT.